Below are 2 T cell receptor beta chains sequenced from a single sample in a study of T cell responses to AZD1222 COVID-19 vaccine. Repertoires were generated with immunoSEQ multiplex PCR, while TCRdb's copy carries only in-frame clones and drops some. The repertoire includes 90,000 to 150,000 clones, 86% of them detected once, and around 7.7% sits in the top ten. Sample: peripheral blood, taken on day 0 of AZD1222 vaccination. These receptors were collected from an adult in good health.

The chain has TRBV5-4 and TRBJ2-7, with 10 bases aligning to TRBD2. With V trimmed by 4 bases and J by 4 bases, 2 bases remained unmatched. This CDR3 is built from 13 residues. The V gene's germline CDR1 is SGHNT and CDR2 YYREEE (reference sequence). The CDR3 DNA is TGTGCCAGCAGCCTTAGCGGGAGGTACGAGCAGTACTTC. The encoded protein is CASSLSGRYEQYF.

V gene TRBV5-1 combines with J gene TRBJ2-7; D remains ambiguous. The CDR3 has 16 amino acids. Germline assignment: CDR1 SGHRS and CDR2 YFSETQ. The ends were cut back, 4 bases at V and 2 bases at J, with 19 bases in the middle. CDR3 region: CASSPVVGGRAYEQYF. The CDR3 region has the DNA TGCGCCAGCAGCCCGGTAGTGGGTGGACGCGCCTACGAGCAGTACTTC.